This T cell receptor beta chain emerged from a study of CD8+ T cells in alopecia areata. On the study more broadly: Treated individuals took tofacitinib by mouth, 5 to 10 mg twice daily.

This clone occurred a few times. Antigen unknown. Extracted RNA was reverse transcribed into cDNA, the sequencing template. The assay was immunoSEQ multiplex PCR, and TCRdb's table has in-frame clones only and misses some. Altogether about 140,000 clones are present, about 60% being singletons, with the ten largest covering under 8%. This CDR3 has 14 residues. The germline V gene has CDR1 LNHDA and CDR2 SQIVND (reference sequence). Trimming cost V 4 bases and J 5 bases; bases outside gene matches: 7. Study-level points and caveats: Affected scalp, especially in alopecia totalis/universalis, had a higher clonality than normal scalp did. Sequencing of scalp tissue also captures the resident alphabeta T cells of normal skin. Researchers reported that TCR sharing among patients proved less clear than in mice, possibly HLA-linked.

V is TRBV19 and J is TRBJ1-1; 7 bases fit TRBD1. The receptor was isolated from a human donor with alopecia areata. The sample consisted of CD4+ T cells sorted from blood, taken at week 0. The CDR3 nucleotides are TGTGCCAGTAGTACAACCCGACAGGGAACTGAAGCTTTCTTT. Residues: CASSTTRQGTEAFF.